These 2 T cell receptor beta chains share one sample of origin, sequenced in a study of control samples from healthy donors and cancer patients. Data came from immunoSEQ multiplex PCR; TCRdb stores just in-frame clones and leaves some out. The data contain about 5,600 clones, about 83% of them seen just once; the ten biggest clones take up roughly 6.6%. The sequencing input was formalin-fixed, paraffin-embedded tissue. These receptors were taken from a female donor with lung cancer.

In DNA form, the CDR3 reads TGTGCCAGCGGACTCGGGCGCAAGAATTACGAGCAGTACTTC. Its translation: CASGLGRKNYEQYF. The gene calls are TRBV11-3 and TRBJ2-7, with D tentatively TRBD2 (5 bases). V was shortened by 8 bases and J by 4 bases, with 18 bases between the two germline ends. Germline CDR1 is SGHNT and CDR2 is YENEEA. The CDR3 sequence is 14 residues long.

This rearrangement joins TRBV7-6 to TRBJ2-7, with D possibly matching TRBD2 (6 bases). In germline, CDR1 is SGHVS, CDR2 FNYEAQ. The CDR3 sequence is 14 residues long. V gave up 3 bases and J gave up 4 bases, with 13 bases separating them. The CDR3 nucleotides are TGTGCCAGCAGCTTGGCGGGAACGGAGTACGAGCAGTACTTC. The encoded protein is CASSLAGTEYEQYF.